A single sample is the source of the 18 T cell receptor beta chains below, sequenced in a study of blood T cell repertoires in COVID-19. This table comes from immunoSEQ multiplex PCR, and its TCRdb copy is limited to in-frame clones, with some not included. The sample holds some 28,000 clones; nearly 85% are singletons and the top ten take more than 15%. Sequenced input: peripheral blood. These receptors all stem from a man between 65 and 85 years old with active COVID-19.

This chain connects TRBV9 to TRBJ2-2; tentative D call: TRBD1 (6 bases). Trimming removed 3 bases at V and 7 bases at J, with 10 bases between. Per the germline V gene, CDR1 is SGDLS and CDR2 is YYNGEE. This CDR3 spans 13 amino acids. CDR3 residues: CASSEQGYGELFF. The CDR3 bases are TGTGCCAGCAGCGAGCAGGGGTACGGGGAGCTGTTTTTT. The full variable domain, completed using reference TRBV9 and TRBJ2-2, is DSGVTQTPKHLITATGQRVTLRCSPRSGDLSVYWYQQSLDQGLQFLIQYYNGEERAKGNILERFSAQQFPDLHSELNLSSLELGDSALYFCASSEQGYGELFFGEGSRLTVL.

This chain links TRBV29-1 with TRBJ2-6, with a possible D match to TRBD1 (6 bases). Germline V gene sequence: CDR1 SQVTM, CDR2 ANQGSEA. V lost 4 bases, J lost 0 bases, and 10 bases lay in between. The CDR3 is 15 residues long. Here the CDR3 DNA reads TGCAGCGTTGTTGGGGGCGCCTCTGGGGCCAACGTCCTGACTTTC. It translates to CSVVGGASGANVLTF.

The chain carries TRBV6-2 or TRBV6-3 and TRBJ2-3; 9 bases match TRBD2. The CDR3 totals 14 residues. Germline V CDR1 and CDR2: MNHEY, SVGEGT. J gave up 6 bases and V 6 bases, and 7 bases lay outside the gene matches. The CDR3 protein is CASSIAGVADTQYF. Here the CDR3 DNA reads TGTGCCAGCAGCATAGCGGGGGTGGCGGATACGCAGTATTTT.

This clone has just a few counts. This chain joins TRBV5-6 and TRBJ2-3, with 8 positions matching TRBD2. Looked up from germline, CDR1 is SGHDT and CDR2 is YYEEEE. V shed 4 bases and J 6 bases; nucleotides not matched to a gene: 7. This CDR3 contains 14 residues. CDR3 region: CASSAGGRGDTQYF. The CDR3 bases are TGTGCCAGCAGCGCGGGGGGCCGAGGTGATACGCAGTATTTT.

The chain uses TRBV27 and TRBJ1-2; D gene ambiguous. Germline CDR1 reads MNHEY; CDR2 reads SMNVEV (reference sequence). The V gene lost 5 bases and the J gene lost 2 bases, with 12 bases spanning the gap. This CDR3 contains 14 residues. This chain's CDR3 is CASSARHLNYGYTF. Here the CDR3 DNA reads TGTGCCAGCAGTGCCCGACATCTCAACTATGGCTACACCTTC.

The CDR3 DNA reads as TGTGCCAGCATCACCCCCACAGGGGGCTACACCGGGGAGCTGTTTTTT. This codes for CASITPTGGYTGELFF. The chain uses TRBV28 and TRBJ2-2; 9 nucleotides agree with TRBD1. This CDR3 comprises 16 residues. V lost 7 bases and J lost 3; bases outside the gene matches: 9. Germline lookup yields CDR1 MDHEN and CDR2 SYDVKM.

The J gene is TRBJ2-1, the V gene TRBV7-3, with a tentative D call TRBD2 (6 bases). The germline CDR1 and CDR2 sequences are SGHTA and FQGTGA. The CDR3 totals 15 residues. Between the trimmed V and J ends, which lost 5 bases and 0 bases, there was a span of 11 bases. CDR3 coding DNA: TGTGCCAGCAGCCCCGCCGGGAGCTCCTACAATGAGCAGTTCTTC. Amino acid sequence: CASSPAGSSYNEQFF.

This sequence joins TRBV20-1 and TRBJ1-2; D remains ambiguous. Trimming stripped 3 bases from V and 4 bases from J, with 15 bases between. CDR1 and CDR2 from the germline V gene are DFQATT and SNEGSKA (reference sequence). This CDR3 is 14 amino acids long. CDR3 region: CSASLLQEGYGYTF. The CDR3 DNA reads TGCAGTGCTAGTTTGCTGCAGGAGGGCTATGGCTACACCTTC.

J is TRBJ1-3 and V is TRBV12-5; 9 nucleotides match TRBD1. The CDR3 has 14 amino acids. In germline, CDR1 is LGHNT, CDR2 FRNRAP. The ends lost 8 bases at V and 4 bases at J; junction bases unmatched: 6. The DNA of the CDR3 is TGTGCTAGTACACAGGGGGCGAAGGGAAACACCATATATTTT. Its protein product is CASTQGAKGNTIYF.

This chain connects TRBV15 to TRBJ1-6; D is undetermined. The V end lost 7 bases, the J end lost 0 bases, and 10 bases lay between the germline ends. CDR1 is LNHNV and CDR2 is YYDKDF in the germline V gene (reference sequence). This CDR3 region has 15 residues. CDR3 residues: CATTRTGSYNSPLHF. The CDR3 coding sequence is TGTGCCACCACTCGGACTGGCTCCTATAATTCACCCCTCCACTTT.

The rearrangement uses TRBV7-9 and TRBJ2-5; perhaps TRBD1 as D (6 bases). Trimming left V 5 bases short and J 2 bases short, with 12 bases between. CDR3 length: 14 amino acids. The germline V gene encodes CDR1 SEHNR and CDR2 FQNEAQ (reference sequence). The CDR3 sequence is CASSHVGAQETQYF. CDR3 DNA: TGTGCCAGCAGCCATGTGGGGGCACAAGAGACCCAGTACTTC. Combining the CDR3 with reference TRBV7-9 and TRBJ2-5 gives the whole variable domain DTGVSQNPRHKITKRGQNVTFRCDPISEHNRLYWYRQTLGQGPEFLTYFQNEAQLEKSRLLSDRFSAERPKGSFSTLEIQRTEQGDSAMYLCASSHVGAQETQYFGPGTRLLVL.

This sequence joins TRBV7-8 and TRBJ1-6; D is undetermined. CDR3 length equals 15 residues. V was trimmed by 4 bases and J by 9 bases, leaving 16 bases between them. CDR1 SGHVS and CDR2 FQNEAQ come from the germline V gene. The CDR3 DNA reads TGTGCCAGCAGCTCCCCGACGGGAGAAAGTTCACCCCTCCACTTT. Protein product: CASSSPTGESSPLHF.

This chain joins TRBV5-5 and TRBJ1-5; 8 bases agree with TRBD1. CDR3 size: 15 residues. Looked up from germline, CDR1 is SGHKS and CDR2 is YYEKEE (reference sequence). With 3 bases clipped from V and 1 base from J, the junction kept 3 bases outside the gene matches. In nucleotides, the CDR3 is TGTGCCAGCAGCTCGGGACAGGAGAGCAATCAGCCCCAGCATTTT. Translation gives CASSSGQESNQPQHF.

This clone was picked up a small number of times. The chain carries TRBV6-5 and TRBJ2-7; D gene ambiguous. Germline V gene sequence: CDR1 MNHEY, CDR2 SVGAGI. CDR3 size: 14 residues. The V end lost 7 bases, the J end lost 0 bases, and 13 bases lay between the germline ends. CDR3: CASKYNPSSYEQYF. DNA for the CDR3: TGTGCCAGCAAGTATAACCCTAGCTCCTACGAGCAGTACTTC.

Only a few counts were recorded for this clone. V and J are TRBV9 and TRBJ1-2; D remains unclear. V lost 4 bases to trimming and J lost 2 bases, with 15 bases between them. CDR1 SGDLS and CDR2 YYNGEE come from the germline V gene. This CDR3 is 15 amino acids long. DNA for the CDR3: TGTGCCAGCAGCTCAGACCCACAGATAAACTATGGCTACACCTTC. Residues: CASSSDPQINYGYTF.

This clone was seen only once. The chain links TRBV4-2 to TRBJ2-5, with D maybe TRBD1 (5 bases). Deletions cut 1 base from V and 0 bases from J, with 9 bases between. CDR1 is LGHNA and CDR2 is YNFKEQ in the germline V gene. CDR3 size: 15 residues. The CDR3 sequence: CASSQGDRDQETQYF. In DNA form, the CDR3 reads TGTGCCAGCAGCCAAGGTGACAGAGACCAAGAGACCCAGTACTTC.

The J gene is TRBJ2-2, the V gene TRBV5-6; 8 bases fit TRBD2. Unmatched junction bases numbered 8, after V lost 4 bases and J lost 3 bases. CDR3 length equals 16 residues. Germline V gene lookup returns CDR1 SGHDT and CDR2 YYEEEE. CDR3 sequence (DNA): TGTGCCAGCAGCGCCCTCCGGGGACTAGACACCGGGGAGCTGTTTTTT. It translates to CASSALRGLDTGELFF.

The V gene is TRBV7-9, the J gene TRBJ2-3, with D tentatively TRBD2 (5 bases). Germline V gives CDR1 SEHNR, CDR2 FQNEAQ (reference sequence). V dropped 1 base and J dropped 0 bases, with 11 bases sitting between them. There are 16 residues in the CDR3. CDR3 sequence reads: CASSLGGSYSTDTQYF. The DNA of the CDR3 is TGTGCCAGCAGCTTAGGAGGGAGCTACAGCACAGATACGCAGTATTTT.